What follows is one T cell receptor (beta chain) and its context. Its matching antigen is unknown. Healthy people donating bone marrow made up the donors. These data originate in a study of cytomegalovirus exposure and HLA in healthy donors. Overall study findings and caveats: Some public TCRs appeared in many individuals, while most sequences were rare.

PCR primers comprised 60 Vbeta and 13 Jbeta primers. The table came from immunoSEQ multiplex PCR; TCRdb's copy has only in-frame clones and leaves some out. The repertoire consists of 150,000 to 200,000 clones, with just under 80% occurring once and the leading ten covering approximately 9.8%. The CDR3 extends over 15 amino acids. After removal of 3 bases from V and 6 bases from J, the junction contained 6 bases not matched to a gene. Germline assignment: CDR1 SGHRS and CDR2 YFSETQ. The sample taken for sequencing was PBMCs. The V call is TRBV5-1, the J call TRBJ2-1; TRBD2 matches 10 bases. The receptor's source is a man younger than 35 in good health and CMV-seropositive. CDR3 residues: CASSSLAGVGNEQFF. As DNA, the CDR3 is TGCGCCAGCAGCTCCCTAGCGGGAGTTGGCAATGAGCAGTTCTTC.